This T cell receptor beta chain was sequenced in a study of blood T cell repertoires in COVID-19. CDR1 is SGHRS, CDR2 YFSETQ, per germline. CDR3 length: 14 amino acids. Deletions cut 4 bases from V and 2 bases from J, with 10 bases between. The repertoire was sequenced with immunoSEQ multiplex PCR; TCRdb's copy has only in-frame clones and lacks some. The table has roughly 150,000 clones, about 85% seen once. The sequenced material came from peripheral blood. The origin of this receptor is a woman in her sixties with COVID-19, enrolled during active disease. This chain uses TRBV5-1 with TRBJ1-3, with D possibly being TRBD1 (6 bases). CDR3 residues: CASSATGTGNTIYF. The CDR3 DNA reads TGCGCCAGCAGCGCGACAGGTACTGGAAACACCATATATTTT.